The 21 T cell receptor beta chains reported below all come from one sample, sequenced in a study of cytomegalovirus exposure and HLA in healthy donors. The primer mix had 60 Vbeta and 13 Jbeta primers. Using immunoSEQ multiplex PCR, the repertoire was profiled, and TCRdb retains in-frame clones only, with some absent. The profile shows 110,000 or so clones, about 86% of them singletons. The sample consisted of PBMCs. These receptors were collected from a woman between 40 and 55 years old in good health and CMV-seronegative.

V and J are TRBV6-5 and TRBJ2-5; 7 bases align to TRBD2. The CDR3 is made up of 12 amino acids. CDR1 MNHEY and CDR2 SVGAGI come from the germline V gene. J was trimmed by 5 bases and V by 6 bases; bases with no gene match: 3. As DNA, the CDR3 is TGTGCCAGCAGAGGGCGGGGGGAGACCCAGTACTTC. Protein sequence: CASRGRGETQYF.

This chain uses TRBV7-6 with TRBJ2-1; weak D call: TRBD2 (5 bases). This CDR3 is 18 amino acids long. V was pared by 4 bases and J by 0 bases, with 19 bases between. The germline V gene has CDR1 SGHVS and CDR2 FNYEAQ. CDR3 coding DNA: TGTGCCAGCAGCTATAGTGCGGGTAGCGATAACTCCTACAATGAGCAGTTCTTC. Its translation: CASSYSAGSDNSYNEQFF. Full variable domain (remainder filled in from reference TRBV7-6 and TRBJ2-1): GAGVSQSPRYKVTKRGQDVALRCDPISGHVSLYWYRQALGQGPEFLTYFNYEAQQDKSGLPNDRFSAERPEGSISTLTIQRTEQRDSAMYRCASSYSAGSDNSYNEQFFGPGTRLTVL.

This clone has just one count. The V call is TRBV6-5, the J call TRBJ2-1; 10 nucleotides line up with TRBD2. V gave up 6 bases and J gave up 2 bases; unmatched junction bases: 4. The CDR3 totals 15 residues. CDR1 is MNHEY, CDR2 SVGAGI, per germline. In DNA form, the CDR3 reads TGTGCCAGCAGGTTAGCGGGAGGTGCCTACAATGAGCAGTTCTTC. This codes for CASRLAGGAYNEQFF.

This chain uses TRBV9 with TRBJ2-7, with 8 bases lining up with TRBD1. The germline V gene encodes CDR1 SGDLS and CDR2 YYNGEE. The J segment lost 6 bases and the V segment lost 3 bases, leaving 5 bases of the junction unmatched. The CDR3 extends over 13 amino acids. The CDR3 sequence: CASSESDRGEQYF. As DNA, the CDR3 is TGTGCCAGCAGCGAAAGCGACAGGGGCGAGCAGTACTTC.

This chain joins TRBV10-3 and TRBJ2-7, with D possibly being TRBD2 (6 bases). Germline CDR1 is ENHRY and CDR2 is SYGVKD. The V end was cut by 6 bases, the J end by 3 bases, with 18 bases between. CDR3 length equals 15 residues. Here the CDR3 DNA reads TGTGCCATCAGGGGGGACTCCTCCCCTCTCTACGAGCAGTACTTC. This translates into CAIRGDSSPLYEQYF.

As DNA, the CDR3 is TGTGCCAGCAGCCCTAGGACAGGTGGTTGGACTGAAGCTTTCTTT. Residues: CASSPRTGGWTEAFF. The chain uses TRBV9 and TRBJ1-1, with 7 bases that match TRBD1. With V trimmed by 4 bases and J by 5 bases, 11 bases remained unmatched. The CDR3 consists of 15 residues. Germline CDR1 and CDR2: SGDLS and YYNGEE.

The chain links TRBV30 to TRBJ2-7; D unresolved. CDR1 is GTSNPN and CDR2 is SVGIG in the germline V gene (reference sequence). CDR3 length: 12 residues. Trimming cost V 5 bases and J 2 bases, with 10 bases left between them. CDR3 loop: CAWYDGAYEQYF. In DNA, the CDR3 is TGTGCCTGGTACGACGGAGCCTACGAGCAGTACTTC.

The chain uses TRBV5-4 and TRBJ2-5; D is possibly TRBD1 (5 bases). Germline CDR1 SGHNT, CDR2 YYREEE (reference sequence). The CDR3 is 13 residues long. The ends were cut back, 5 bases at V and 1 base at J, with 9 bases in the middle. The CDR3 region has the DNA TGTGCCAGCAGGGGTGGGGCCCAAGAGACCCAGTACTTC. It is translated as CASRGGAQETQYF.

This sequence joins TRBV2 and TRBJ2-5; 10 nucleotides align to TRBD1. Germline CDR1 and CDR2: SNHLY and FYNNEI. This CDR3 contains 13 residues. With V trimmed by 8 bases and J by 4 bases, 4 bases remained unmatched. CDR3 loop: CASAGQGRETQYF. The CDR3 DNA sequence: TGTGCCAGCGCGGGACAGGGGAGAGAGACCCAGTACTTC.

This chain uses TRBV29-1 with TRBJ2-7; D is possibly TRBD1 (6 bases). This CDR3 spans 14 amino acids. The germline gives CDR1 SQVTM, CDR2 ANQGSEA. Deletions cut 5 bases from V and 2 bases from J, with 16 bases between. The CDR3 reads CSVHDPQGPYEQYF. In nucleotides, the CDR3 is TGCAGCGTTCACGATCCACAGGGCCCCTACGAGCAGTACTTC.

The chain joins TRBV5-4 to TRBJ2-2, with D possibly matching TRBD2 (6 bases). Between the trimmed V and J ends, which lost 2 bases and 0 bases, there was a span of 8 bases. Looked up from germline, CDR1 is SGHNT and CDR2 is YYREEE (reference sequence). The CDR3 length is 15 residues. The CDR3 is CASSFTSSNTGELFF. CDR3 DNA: TGTGCCAGCAGCTTTACTAGCTCGAACACCGGGGAGCTGTTTTTT.

The chain joins TRBV1 to TRBJ2-5; whether TRBD1, the table's D call, matches the DNA was not checked. TRBV1 is noted as a pseudogene. This CDR3 is 13 amino acids long. The CDR3 reads CTSSQGQGKTQYF. The CDR3 DNA reads TGCACCAGCAGCCAGGGACAGGGAAAGACCCAGTACTTC.

This clone occurred once. The chain employs TRBV7-2 and TRBJ1-2; 9 bases map to TRBD1. Germline assignment: CDR1 SGHTA and CDR2 FQGNSA. Trimming at V came to 5 bases and at J to 7 bases, leaving 11 bases not matched to a gene. The CDR3 has 15 residues. The CDR3 sequence: CASSPGTGPQSGYTF. The CDR3 DNA is TGTGCCAGCAGCCCAGGGACAGGGCCCCAGTCTGGCTACACCTTC. The whole variable domain, filled in from reference TRBV7-2 and TRBJ1-2, reads GAGVSQSPSNKVTEKGKDVELRCDPISGHTALYWYRQSLGQGLEFLIYFQGNSAPDKSGLPSDRFSAERTGGSVSTLTIQRTQQEDSAVYLCASSPGTGPQSGYTFGSGTRLTVV.

The chain employs TRBV6-6 and TRBJ2-1; 13 bases map to TRBD2. Germline-derived CDR1 and CDR2 are MNHNY and SVGAGI (reference sequence). The CDR3 consists of 14 residues. The V segment lost 5 bases and the J segment 8 bases; nucleotides outside the gene matches: 3. DNA for the CDR3: TGTGCCAGCAGTCGGACTAGCGGGAGCTATGAGCAGTTCTTC. This sequence encodes CASSRTSGSYEQFF.

This sequence joins TRBV27 and TRBJ1-2; D is perhaps TRBD1 (5 bases). Germline V gene sequence: CDR1 MNHEY, CDR2 SMNVEV (reference sequence). The CDR3 extends over 15 amino acids. Trimming pared 5 bases from V and 2 bases from J, leaving 15 bases between. CDR3 residues: CASSPVLGANYGYTF. The CDR3 bases are TGTGCCAGCAGTCCGGTTCTAGGGGCGAACTATGGCTACACCTTC.

The chain has TRBV5-6 and TRBJ1-2, with 9 nucleotides matching TRBD1. V lost 4 bases to trimming and J lost 4 bases; unmatched junction nucleotides: 14. Germline-derived CDR1 and CDR2 are SGHDT and YYEEEE. The CDR3 consists of 17 residues. CDR3 region: CASSLYSGTGFIYGYTF. The CDR3 bases are TGTGCCAGCAGCCTCTATTCCGGGACAGGGTTTATCTATGGCTACACCTTC.

This clone has just a few counts. This chain links TRBV5-1 with TRBJ1-1; D might be TRBD1 (6 bases). The CDR3 is 12 residues long. Germline V lookup: CDR1 SGHRS, CDR2 YFSETQ. Trimming stripped 1 base from V and 8 bases from J, with 9 bases between. The CDR3 DNA follows: TGCGCCAGCAGCTTGAGGGACAAAGAAGCTTTCTTT. Encoded protein: CASSLRDKEAFF.

The rearrangement links TRBV30 to TRBJ2-1; 10 positions agree with TRBD2. Germline V gene data show CDR1 as GTSNPN and CDR2 as SVGIG (reference sequence). This CDR3 comprises 14 residues. The ends lost 1 base at V and 10 bases at J; junction bases unmatched: 7. CDR3 protein: CAWSGELAGSEQFF. CDR3 DNA sequence: TGTGCCTGGAGTGGAGAACTAGCGGGGAGCGAGCAGTTCTTC.

The V call is TRBV5-6, the J call TRBJ2-3; 7 bases fit TRBD2. J was trimmed by 0 bases and V by 2 bases; bases with no gene match: 3. CDR1 SGHDT and CDR2 YYEEEE come from the germline V gene. The CDR3 sequence is 15 residues long. This CDR3 reads CASSLRGVSTDTQYF. CDR3 nucleotide sequence: TGTGCCAGCAGCTTACGGGGGGTTAGCACAGATACGCAGTATTTT.

J is TRBJ2-5 and V is TRBV18, with TRBD1 matching over 7 bases. Germline V gene sequence: CDR1 KGHSH, CDR2 LQKENI. Trimming took 0 bases from V and 2 from J; bases not matched to a gene: 15. CDR3 length equals 19 residues. CDR3 DNA sequence: TGTGCCAGCTCACCACCCCCAGTGGGCAGGGGGTCCGGGCAAGAGACCCAGTACTTC. Its protein product is CASSPPPVGRGSGQETQYF.

This chain joins TRBV5-1 and TRBJ2-7, with D perhaps matching TRBD2 (6 bases). CDR3 size: 17 residues. The V and J ends lost 1 base and 0 bases respectively, with 17 bases between them. Germline V gives CDR1 SGHRS, CDR2 YFSETQ. Here the CDR3 DNA reads TGCGCCAGCAGCTTGCATATGGGAGGCCCGAGCTCCTACGAGCAGTACTTC. Translating gives CASSLHMGGPSSYEQYF. Filled out from reference TRBV5-1 and TRBJ2-7, the complete variable domain reads KAGVTQTPRYLIKTRGQQVTLSCSPISGHRSVSWYQQTPGQGLQFLFEYFSETQRNKGNFPGRFSGRQFSNSRSEMNVSTLELGDSALYLCASSLHMGGPSSYEQYFGPGTRLTVT.